This section outlines one TCR beta chain sequence together with its context. Its antigen remains unidentified. It has no much larger one-base neighbor in the sample; base qualities were not kept. From the cysteine through the phenylalanine, the CDR3 covers 16 amino acids. The retained sequence is limited to the CDR3, 48 bases, with the frame set at the first base. At the junction V is shortened by 7 bases and J by 0 bases, with 16 bases in between. Via the germline V gene (reference sequence), CDR1 is LNHDA and CDR2 SQIVND. Receptors were amplified or captured by the immunoSEQ multiplex PCR assay. TCRdb carries this immuneACCESS record with in-frame sequences only. Its versions omit some clonotypes, under half of them owing to an unresolved V gene in the studies checked, with the rest unexplained. For this sample there are roughly 88,000 clones; 91% appear just once. The ten biggest clones cover approximately 16% of the sample.

The sample is drawn from a study of control samples from healthy donors and cancer patients (dated by TCRdb to 2020 to 2021). This chain is built from TRBV19 and TRBJ1-3; the D gene lacks a confident call. The sample consisted of blood. The clonotype originates from a man aged 50-59 years in good health. The CDR3 region has the sequence CASKSRTDFSGNTIYF. The DNA is as follows: TGTGCCAGTAAGTCAAGGACCGACTTCTCTGGAAACACCATATATTTT.